What follows is one T cell receptor beta chain and its context. The record originates from a study of blood T cell repertoires in COVID-19. Across the whole study: COVID-19 samples, acute and convalescent, were from the United States, Italy and Spain. Sources were T cells, B-cell-depleted T cells, or PBMCs; the material itself was cDNA or gDNA.

V lost 6 bases and J 8 bases, leaving 22 bases between the germline ends. Germline lookup yields CDR1 KGHDR and CDR2 SFDVKD. CDR3 size: 16 residues. How the authors handled the data: Amplification with reference gene primers provided the estimates of nucleated cell counts. Some clones are missing from TCRdb's copy, which holds only in-frame ones; the method was immunoSEQ multiplex PCR. That table furnishes V, J and clone size, whereas the DNA furnished D and trimming. The sample records tens of thousands of clones, 88% being singletons. This chain joins TRBV24-1 and TRBJ2-1; the D gene is possibly TRBD1 (7 bases). This sequence was found in a woman in her 70s with acute or convalescent COVID-19. Sequences were obtained from peripheral blood. The CDR3: CATSSSGGLSRDEQFF. CDR3 coding DNA: TGTGCCACCAGTTCCTCAGGGGGGCTTAGCAGGGATGAGCAGTTCTTC.